Listed below are T cell receptor beta chains from one sample, sequenced in a study of CD8 T cells in ankylosing spondylitis. Via MiXCR, TCRdb re-called the 5' RACE reads, giving one row per CDR3 protein. This table has fewer than 400,000 distinct CDR3 sequences, 8% appearing once. Sequencing was done on a sample of blood, either unsorted or a sorted T cell fraction (not recorded which). The source of these receptors is a male donor with ankylosing spondylitis. CDR3s include the opening cysteine and the closing phenylalanine or tryptophan. D genes are given only for firm matches. Clone size is given for some rows only: seen once, a few or many times, or a class if the clone is expanded.

CDR3 DNA,CDR3 protein,clone size,D gene,V gene,J gene
TGTGCCAGCAGCTCTCCTAGTCGGCAGGACGCCGACTACGAGCAGTACTTC,CASSSPSRQDADYEQYF,many,NA,TRBV7-9,TRBJ2-7
TGTGCCAGCAGTTTAGCCCATCCGGGAGGATGGCAGTACTTC,CASSLAHPGGWQYF,few,TRBD2,TRBV12-3/TRBV12-4,TRBJ2-4
TGTGCCAGCAGAGGACTAGCGGGAGGGCTGAATGAGCAGTTCTTC,CASRGLAGGLNEQFF,many,TRBD2,TRBV2,TRBJ2-1
TGCAGCGTGACTCTAGCGGGAGGGGTAAATACGCAGTATTTT,CSVTLAGGVNTQYF,few,TRBD2,TRBV29-1,TRBJ2-3
TGTGCCTGGAGCCCTCGGGGCCCCACAGATACGCAGTATTTT,CAWSPRGPTDTQYF,NA,NA,TRBV30,TRBJ2-3
TGTGCCAGCAGACCAGCGGGGGAGCTCTCTGGCGAGCAGTACTTC,CASRPAGELSGEQYF,few,TRBD2,TRBV2,TRBJ2-7
TGCAGTGTTGGGAGGGTAGCGGGATCAGATACGCAGTATTTT,CSVGRVAGSDTQYF,many,TRBD2,TRBV20-1,TRBJ2-3
TGTGCCAGCAGTTTACGGGGCGGCGAGCAGTACTTC,CASSLRGGEQYF,many,NA,TRBV12-3/TRBV12-4,TRBJ2-7
TGCAGCGGAAGGACAGGGGGCTCCAGGACTGAAGCTTTCTTT,CSGRTGGSRTEAFF,NA,TRBD1,TRBV29-1,TRBJ1-1
TGTGCCAGCAGTTTCGGCAGGGGGCGACTTGGTGAAAAACTGTTTTTT,CASSFGRGRLGEKLFF,few,TRBD1,TRBV6-5,TRBJ1-4
TGCAGTGCTAGAGTACCCTATGGCTACACCTTC,CSARVPYGYTF,NA,NA,TRBV20-1,TRBJ1-2
TGTGCCAGCAGCCCGTCACCCCAATCACCCCTCCACTTT,CASSPSPQSPLHF,few,NA,TRBV9,TRBJ1-6
TGTGCCAGCCGATATGGGCAGGGGAGCCCCTACGAGCAGTACTTC,CASRYGQGSPYEQYF,few,NA,TRBV27,TRBJ2-7
TGCGCCAGCAGCCGGGAGCGGGCAGATACGCAGTATTTT,CASSRERADTQYF,NA,NA,TRBV5-1,TRBJ2-3
TGCGCCAGCCCCCTCCCGGGACTAGCGGGATTATCCTACAATGAGCAGTTCTTC,CASPLPGLAGLSYNEQFF,few,TRBD2,TRBV5-1,TRBJ2-1
TGTGCCAGCAGCTCTAGACTAGCGGGAGGGCGGGAGACCCAGTACTTC,CASSSRLAGGRETQYF,few,TRBD2,TRBV7-2,TRBJ2-5
TGCAGCGGCGTGGGAGAAGAAGAGACCCAGTACTTC,CSGVGEEETQYF,NA,NA,TRBV29-1,TRBJ2-5
TGTGCCAGCAGTGAATATTACCAGGGGGGCGATAATGAAAAACTGTTTTTT,CASSEYYQGGDNEKLFF,NA,TRBD1,TRBV25-1,TRBJ1-4
TGTGCCAGCAGCCATCCCCGTGGGAGGGCCTTCTCCTACAATGAGCAGTTCTTC,CASSHPRGRAFSYNEQFF,NA,TRBD2,TRBV9,TRBJ2-1
TGCGCCAGCAGCTTGGGGACAGGCCGGGGTAATTCACCCCTCCACTTT,CASSLGTGRGNSPLHF,NA,TRBD1,TRBV5-1,TRBJ1-6
TGTGCCAGCAGGGAGGGGGGGTTCAATGAGCAGTTCTTC,CASREGGFNEQFF,NA,NA,TRBV25-1,TRBJ2-1
TGCGCCAGCAGCTTGGGGACAGGCGCTGGCTACACCTTC,CASSLGTGAGYTF,NA,TRBD1,TRBV5-1,TRBJ1-2
TGCAGCGTTGAACTAGCGGTTACAGATACGCAGTATTTT,CSVELAVTDTQYF,many,TRBD2,TRBV29-1,TRBJ2-3
TGTGCCAGCAGTTACCTCGGAGGGAGTGAGCAGTTCTTC,CASSYLGGSEQFF,NA,NA,TRBV6-5,TRBJ2-1
TGTGCCAGCAGCTTAATGGGAACCGGCTTGACCCAGTACTTC,CASSLMGTGLTQYF,NA,NA,TRBV11-1,TRBJ2-5
TGTGCCAGCAGTAGTGAGGGGTATGAGCAGTTCTTC,CASSSEGYEQFF,few,NA,TRBV6-6,TRBJ2-1
TGTGCCAGCAGCTCGGGACAGGGCCATGAGCAGTTCTTC,CASSSGQGHEQFF,many,TRBD1,TRBV7-9,TRBJ2-1
TGTGCCAGCTCACCAGATCAGGCGGGAGTCGGAACAGATACGCAGTATTTT,CASSPDQAGVGTDTQYF,NA,TRBD2,TRBV18,TRBJ2-3
TGTGCCAGCAGCTTAGGCGCGGTGGAGAATTCACCCCTCCACTTT,CASSLGAVENSPLHF,NA,NA,TRBV7-2,TRBJ1-6
TGTGCCAGCAGTCCGGGACTAGCGGGAGTGTTGGGCAATGAGCAGTTCTTC,CASSPGLAGVLGNEQFF,many,TRBD2,TRBV12-3/TRBV12-4,TRBJ2-1
TGTGCCAGCAGTTTCTTTGCACCCAAAGAGACCCAGTACTTC,CASSFFAPKETQYF,NA,NA,TRBV12-3/TRBV12-4,TRBJ2-5
TGCAGCGTTGGATGGGGGAGGGAAGGCGAGCAGTACTTC,CSVGWGREGEQYF,NA,TRBD2,TRBV29-1,TRBJ2-7
TGTGCCAGTAGTATTCTGGGGGAGCATCAGCCCCAGCATTTT,CASSILGEHQPQHF,NA,NA,TRBV19,TRBJ1-5
TGTGCCAGCAGCCAAGTCCTCGCTAGCGGGCTTCCCTACGAGCAGTACTTC,CASSQVLASGLPYEQYF,NA,TRBD2,TRBV4-2,TRBJ2-7
TGCAGTGCTAGTCCCCCGGGACGTATTCCTGGGGCCAACGTCCTGACTTTC,CSASPPGRIPGANVLTF,few,NA,TRBV20-1,TRBJ2-6
TGTGCCATCAGTGAGCGGGATAGCTCCTACAATGAGCAGTTCTTC,CAISERDSSYNEQFF,few,NA,TRBV10-3,TRBJ2-1
TGTGCCAGCAGTATTCAGAGGGGGACAGGCACAGATACGCAGTATTTT,CASSIQRGTGTDTQYF,NA,TRBD1,TRBV6-2/TRBV6-3,TRBJ2-3
TGCAGTGCTACATTTCTAGAAGGGATTAACACTGAAGCTTTCTTT,CSATFLEGINTEAFF,few,NA,TRBV20-1,TRBJ1-1
TGCGCCAGCAGCCCGGGGGACTCTTTGGAGGGTGAGCAGTTCTTC,CASSPGDSLEGEQFF,NA,NA,TRBV5-1,TRBJ2-1
TGTGCCAGCAGCCCGAGGGGGCTAGGCAATGAGCAGTTCTTC,CASSPRGLGNEQFF,few,TRBD1,TRBV7-9,TRBJ2-1
TGTGCCAGCAGCCTGGGTCCACTATCCGAGCAGTTCTTC,CASSLGPLSEQFF,NA,NA,TRBV4-2,TRBJ2-1
TGTGCCACCAGTGATCCACGACTAGCGGGAGTAGAGACCCAGTACTTC,CATSDPRLAGVETQYF,few,TRBD2,TRBV24-1,TRBJ2-5
TGTGCCAGCAGGCTGACAGTAAACTATGGCTACACCTTC,CASRLTVNYGYTF,many,NA,TRBV6-6,TRBJ1-2
TGTGCCAGCTCCCCCCTGGCAACTGCCAAAAACATTCAGTACTTC,CASSPLATAKNIQYF,many,NA,TRBV18,TRBJ2-4
TGCAGTGCTTACCCAGGGGCAAGGGAGCAGTTCTTC,CSAYPGAREQFF,few,NA,TRBV20-1,TRBJ2-1